The clone carrying this T cell receptor (beta chain) was observed many times. RNA transcripts yielded amplified TCR beta CDR3 regions. HTBI primers were used for first-round RT-PCR of the TCR CDR3. One entry per CDR3 protein results from TCRdb running MiXCR on the multiplex PCR reads. This sample has some 460,000 distinct CDR3 sequences; around a sixth occur once, and the top ten carry almost 8%. These data come from a study of T cells in Graves' hyperthyroidism and ophthalmopathy. It was 8 to 10 ml of fresh peripheral blood that supplied the PBMCs. This TCR was recovered from a young woman with Graves' hyperthyroidism. The sample comprised blood.

The CDR3 region has the DNA TGTGCCAGCAGAGGCGGGGGGACTGGAAACACCATATATTTT. Its protein product is CASRGGGTGNTIYF. V and J are TRBV6-1 and TRBJ1-3; D is perhaps TRBD1 (5 bases). Germline CDR1 and CDR2: MNHNS and SASEGT. The CDR3 extends over 14 amino acids. The V end lost 6 bases, the J end lost 2 bases, and 11 bases lay between the germline ends.